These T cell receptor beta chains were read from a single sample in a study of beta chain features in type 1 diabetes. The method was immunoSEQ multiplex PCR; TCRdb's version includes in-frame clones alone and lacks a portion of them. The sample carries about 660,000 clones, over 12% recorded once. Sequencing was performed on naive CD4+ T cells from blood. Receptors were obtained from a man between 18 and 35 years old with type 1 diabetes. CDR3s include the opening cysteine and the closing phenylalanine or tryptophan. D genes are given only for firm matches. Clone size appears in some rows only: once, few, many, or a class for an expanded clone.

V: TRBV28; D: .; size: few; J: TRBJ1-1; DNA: TGTGCCAGCATGCTGGGACGGAAGAACACTGAAGCTTTCTTT; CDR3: CASMLGRKNTEAFF
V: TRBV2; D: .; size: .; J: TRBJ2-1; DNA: TGTGCCAGCAGTGAGCTCAGTTACAATGAGCAGTTCTTC; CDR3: CASSELSYNEQFF
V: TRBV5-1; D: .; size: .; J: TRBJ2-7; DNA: TGCGCCAGCAGCGTGGCGGGAACCTACGAGCAGTACTTC; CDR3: CASSVAGTYEQYF
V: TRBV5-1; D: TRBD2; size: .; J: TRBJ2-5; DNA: TGCGCCAGCAGCTCTAGCGGGAGCGAGACCCAGTACTTC; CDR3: CASSSSGSETQYF
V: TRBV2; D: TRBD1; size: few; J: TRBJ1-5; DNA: TGTGCCAGCAGTGCGGGACAGGGCCACAATCAGCCCCAGCATTTT; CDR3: CASSAGQGHNQPQHF
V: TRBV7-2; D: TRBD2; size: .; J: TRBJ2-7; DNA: TGTGCCAGCAGCTTGACTAGCGGGAGGGCCGAGCAGTACTTC; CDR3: CASSLTSGRAEQYF
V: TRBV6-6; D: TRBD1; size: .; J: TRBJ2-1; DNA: TGTGCCAGCAGTTTACTCCGACAGGGGGTAAGAGAGCAGTTCTTC; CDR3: CASSLLRQGVREQFF
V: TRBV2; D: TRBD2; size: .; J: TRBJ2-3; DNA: TGTGCCAGCAGTGAAGAACTAGCGGGAGAGGAAGATACGCAGTATTTT; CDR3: CASSEELAGEEDTQYF
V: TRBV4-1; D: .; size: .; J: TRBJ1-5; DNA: TGCGCCAGCAGCCCAGCGGGACTGCCCGAAGCCCAGCATTTT; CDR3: CASSPAGLPEAQHF
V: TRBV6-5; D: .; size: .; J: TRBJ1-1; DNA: TGTGCCAGCACACCGGGAGCGAACACTGAAGCTTTCTTT; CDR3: CASTPGANTEAFF
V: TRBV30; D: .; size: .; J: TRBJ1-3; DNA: TGTGCCTGGAGCGCCAGGTGGAGCTCTGGAAACACCATATATTTT; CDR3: CAWSARWSSGNTIYF
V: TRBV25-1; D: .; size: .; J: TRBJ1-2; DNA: TGTGCCAGCAGTGAATTCTACTATGGCTACACCTTC; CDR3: CASSEFYYGYTF
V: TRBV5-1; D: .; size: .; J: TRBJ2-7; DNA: TGCGCCAGCAGCTTAGAGGGGAATGGGATGTTCGAGCAGTACTTC; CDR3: CASSLEGNGMFEQYF
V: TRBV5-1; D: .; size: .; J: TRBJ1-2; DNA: TGCGCCAGCAGCTCGGAGGTAGAAGGGTGGTATGGCTACACCTTC; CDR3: CASSSEVEGWYGYTF
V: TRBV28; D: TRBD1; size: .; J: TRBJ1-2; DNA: TGTGCCAGCAGTTTAGGGACAGGTGATGGCTACACCTTC; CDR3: CASSLGTGDGYTF
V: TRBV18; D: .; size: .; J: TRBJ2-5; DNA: TGTGCCAGCTCACCTACCGGGGCTACGGTACGGGAGACCCAGTACTTC; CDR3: CASSPTGATVRETQYF